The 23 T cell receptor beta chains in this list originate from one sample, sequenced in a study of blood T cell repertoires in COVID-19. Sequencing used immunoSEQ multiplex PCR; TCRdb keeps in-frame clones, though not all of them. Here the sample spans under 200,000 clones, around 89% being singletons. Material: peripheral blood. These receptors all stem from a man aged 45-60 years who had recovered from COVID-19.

CDR3 protein: CASSYSGTTLELNTGELFF. The CDR3 bases are TGTGCCAGCAGTTACTCAGGGACTACCTTGGAATTAAACACCGGGGAGCTGTTTTTT. The rearrangement links TRBV6-2 or TRBV6-3 to TRBJ2-2; 7 nucleotides line up with TRBD2. This CDR3 region has 19 residues. Germline V gives CDR1 MNHEY, CDR2 SVGEGT. V was clipped by 0 bases and J by 2 bases; unmatched bases: 12.

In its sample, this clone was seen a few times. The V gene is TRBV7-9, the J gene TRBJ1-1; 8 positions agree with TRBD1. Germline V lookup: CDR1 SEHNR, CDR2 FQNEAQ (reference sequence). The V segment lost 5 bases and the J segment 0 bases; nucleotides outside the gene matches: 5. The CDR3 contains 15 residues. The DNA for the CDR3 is TGTGCCAGCAGCCTCCGGACAGGGTTGAACACTGAAGCTTTCTTT. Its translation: CASSLRTGLNTEAFF.

The chain's CDR3 is CASSAGSHNNEQFF. CDR3 DNA sequence: TGTGCCAGCAGTGCCGGGTCCCACAACAATGAGCAGTTCTTC. This chain joins TRBV6-4 and TRBJ2-1; D is unclear. The V end was cut by 4 bases, the J end by 5 bases, with 12 bases between. In germline, CDR1 is MRHNA, CDR2 SNTAGT. CDR3 length: 14 residues.

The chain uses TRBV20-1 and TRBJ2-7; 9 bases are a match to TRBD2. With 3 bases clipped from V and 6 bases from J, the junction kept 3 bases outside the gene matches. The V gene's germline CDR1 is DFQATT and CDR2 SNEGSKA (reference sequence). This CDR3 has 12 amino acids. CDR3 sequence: CSASSGSPEQYF. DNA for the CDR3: TGCAGTGCTAGTAGCGGGAGCCCCGAGCAGTACTTC.

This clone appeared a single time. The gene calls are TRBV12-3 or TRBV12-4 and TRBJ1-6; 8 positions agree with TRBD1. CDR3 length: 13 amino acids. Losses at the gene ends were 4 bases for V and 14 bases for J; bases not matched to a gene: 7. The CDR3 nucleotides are TGTGCCAGCAGTTCCAACAGGGGGGGGGCCCTCCACTTT. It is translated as CASSSNRGGALHF.

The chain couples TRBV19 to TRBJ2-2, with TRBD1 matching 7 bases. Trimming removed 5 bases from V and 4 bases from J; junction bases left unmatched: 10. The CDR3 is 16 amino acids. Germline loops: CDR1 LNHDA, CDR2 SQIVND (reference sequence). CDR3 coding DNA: TGTGCCAGTAGTCGAACGACAGGGTTGGGCACCGGGGAGCTGTTTTTT. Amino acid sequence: CASSRTTGLGTGELFF.

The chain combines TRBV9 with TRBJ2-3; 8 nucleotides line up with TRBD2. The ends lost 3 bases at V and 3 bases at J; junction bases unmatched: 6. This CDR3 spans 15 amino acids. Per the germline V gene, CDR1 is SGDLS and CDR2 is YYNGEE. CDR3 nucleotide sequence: TGTGCCAGCAGCGCTCTAGCGGGTGGGACAGATACGCAGTATTTT. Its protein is CASSALAGGTDTQYF.

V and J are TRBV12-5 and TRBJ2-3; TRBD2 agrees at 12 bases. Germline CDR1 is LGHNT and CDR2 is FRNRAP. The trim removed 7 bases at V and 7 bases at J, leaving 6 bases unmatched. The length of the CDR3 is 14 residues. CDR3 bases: TGTGCTAGTGCTTCTAGCGGGGGGGCGTATACGCAGTATTTT. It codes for CASASSGGAYTQYF.

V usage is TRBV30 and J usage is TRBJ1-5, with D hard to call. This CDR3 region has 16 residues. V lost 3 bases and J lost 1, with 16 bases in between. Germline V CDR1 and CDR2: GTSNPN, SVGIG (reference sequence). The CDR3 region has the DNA TGTGCCTGGAGACCAGGACTTTCGGGGAGCAATCAGCCCCAGCATTTT. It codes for CAWRPGLSGSNQPQHF.

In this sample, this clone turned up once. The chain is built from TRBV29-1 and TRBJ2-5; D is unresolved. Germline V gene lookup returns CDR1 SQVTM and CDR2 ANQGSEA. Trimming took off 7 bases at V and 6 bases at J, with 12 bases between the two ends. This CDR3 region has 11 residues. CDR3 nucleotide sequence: TGCAGCGCAGTTGAGGCAAAGACCCAGTACTTC. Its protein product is CSAVEAKTQYF.

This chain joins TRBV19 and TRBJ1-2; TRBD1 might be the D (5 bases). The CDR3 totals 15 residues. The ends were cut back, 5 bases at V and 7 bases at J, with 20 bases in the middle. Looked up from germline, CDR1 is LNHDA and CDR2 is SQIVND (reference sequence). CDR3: CASSLEGTLTGGYTF. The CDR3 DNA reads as TGTGCCAGTAGTTTGGAGGGGACTCTCACGGGTGGCTACACCTTC.

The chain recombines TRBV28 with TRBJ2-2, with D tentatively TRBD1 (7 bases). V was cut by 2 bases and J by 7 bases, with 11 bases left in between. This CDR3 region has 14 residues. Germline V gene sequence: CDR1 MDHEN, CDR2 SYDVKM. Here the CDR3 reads CASSLTGEVGELFF. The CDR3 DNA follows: TGTGCCAGCAGTTTAACAGGGGAGGTCGGGGAGCTGTTTTTT.

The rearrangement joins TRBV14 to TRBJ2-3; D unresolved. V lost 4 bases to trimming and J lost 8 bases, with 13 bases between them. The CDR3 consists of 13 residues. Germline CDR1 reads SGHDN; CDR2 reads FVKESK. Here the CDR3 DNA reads TGTGCCAGCAGCCCAGAACTCGGAGCTACGCAGTATTTT. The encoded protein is CASSPELGATQYF.

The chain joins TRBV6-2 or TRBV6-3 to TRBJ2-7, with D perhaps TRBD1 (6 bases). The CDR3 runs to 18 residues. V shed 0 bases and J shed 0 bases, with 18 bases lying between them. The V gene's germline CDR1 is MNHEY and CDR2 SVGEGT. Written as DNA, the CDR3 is TGTGCCAGCAGTTACTCGATTCCCAGGGGCTCTAGCTCCTACGAGCAGTACTTC. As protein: CASSYSIPRGSSSYEQYF.

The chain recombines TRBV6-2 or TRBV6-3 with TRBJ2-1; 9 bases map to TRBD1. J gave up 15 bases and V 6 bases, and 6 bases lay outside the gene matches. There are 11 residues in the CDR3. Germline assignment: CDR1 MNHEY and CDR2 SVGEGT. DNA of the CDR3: TGTGCCAGCAGCGACGGACAGGGGAGGTTCTTC. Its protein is CASSDGQGRFF.

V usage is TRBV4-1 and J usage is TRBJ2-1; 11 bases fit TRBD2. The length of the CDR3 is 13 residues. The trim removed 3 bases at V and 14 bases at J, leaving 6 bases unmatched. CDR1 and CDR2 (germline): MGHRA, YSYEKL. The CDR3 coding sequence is TGCGCCAGCAGCCATGATCCGACTAGCGGGGAGTTCTTC. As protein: CASSHDPTSGEFF.

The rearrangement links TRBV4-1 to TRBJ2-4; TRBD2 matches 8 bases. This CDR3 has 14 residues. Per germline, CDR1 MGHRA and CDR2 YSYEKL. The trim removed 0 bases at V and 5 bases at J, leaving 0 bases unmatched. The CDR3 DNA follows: TGCGCCAGCAGCCAAGAACTAGCGGAAAACATTCAGTACTTC. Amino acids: CASSQELAENIQYF.

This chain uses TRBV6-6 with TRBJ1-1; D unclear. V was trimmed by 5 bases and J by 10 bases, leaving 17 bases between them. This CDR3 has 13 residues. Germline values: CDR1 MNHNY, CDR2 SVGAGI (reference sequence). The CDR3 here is CASSRSPDSIAFF. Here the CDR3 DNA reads TGTGCCAGCAGTCGATCCCCGGACTCGATAGCTTTCTTT.

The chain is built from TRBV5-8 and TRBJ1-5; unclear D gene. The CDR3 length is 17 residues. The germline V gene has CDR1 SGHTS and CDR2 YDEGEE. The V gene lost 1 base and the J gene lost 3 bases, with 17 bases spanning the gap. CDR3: CASSLMGGVGVNQPQHF. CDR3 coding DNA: TGTGCCAGCAGCTTGATGGGCGGGGTCGGGGTCAATCAGCCCCAGCATTTT.

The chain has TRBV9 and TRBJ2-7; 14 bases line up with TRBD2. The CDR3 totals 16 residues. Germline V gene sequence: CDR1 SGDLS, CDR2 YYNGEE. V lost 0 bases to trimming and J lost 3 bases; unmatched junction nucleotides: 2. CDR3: CASSVEGTSGSYEQYF. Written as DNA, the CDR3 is TGTGCCAGCAGCGTAGAAGGGACTAGCGGGAGCTACGAGCAGTACTTC.

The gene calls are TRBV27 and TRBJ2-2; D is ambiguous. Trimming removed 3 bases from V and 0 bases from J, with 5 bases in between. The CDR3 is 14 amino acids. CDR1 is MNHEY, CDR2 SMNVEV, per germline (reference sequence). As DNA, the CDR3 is TGTGCCAGCAGTTTCCAGGCGAACACCGGGGAGCTGTTTTTT. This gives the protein CASSFQANTGELFF.

CDR3 DNA: TGCAGTGGCACAGGGGTTGACGAGCAGTACTTC. As protein: CSGTGVDEQYF. The gene calls are TRBV20-1 and TRBJ2-7; TRBD1 matches 7 bases. Trimming cost V 7 bases and J 5 bases; bases outside gene matches: 5. This CDR3 is 11 amino acids long. Germline CDR1 and CDR2: DFQATT and SNEGSKA (reference sequence).

The CDR3: CASSPRTGGNYNEQFF. The CDR3 coding sequence is TGTGCCAGCAGTCCTAGGACAGGGGGCAACTACAATGAGCAGTTCTTC. J is TRBJ2-1 and V is TRBV25-1; 11 bases match TRBD1. This CDR3 contains 16 residues. V trimming: 5 bases; J trimming: 3 bases; junction bases outside the gene matches: 6. From germline, CDR1 is MGHDK and CDR2 SYGVNS.